Sequencing of this T cell receptor beta chain was carried out in a study of identical twins. The CDR3 runs to 15 residues. V lost 3 bases to trimming and J lost 2 bases; unmatched junction nucleotides: 6. TCRdb re-called the 5' RACE reads with MiXCR, one entry per CDR3 protein. The sample shows approximately 1.8 million distinct CDR3 sequences, about 31% of them seen only once. Findings of the study overall: Weaker excess twin sharing was observed in beta out-of-frame sequences. High-abundance cord blood beta clonotypes had fewer insertions; memory repertoires showed none.

This clonotype was seen a few times. What it binds is unknown. The receptor's source is a newborn girl in good health. This chain joins TRBV12-3 or TRBV12-4 and TRBJ2-7; 8 positions agree with TRBD2. What was sequenced was cord blood. CDR3: CASSFGGGGTYEQYF. The CDR3 region has the DNA TGTGCCAGCAGTTTCGGCGGCGGGGGGACCTACGAGCAGTACTTC.